A single count supports the clone carrying this T cell receptor (beta chain). The antigen is undetermined. Naivety among CD8 cells was defined by CD45RO negativity and positive CCR7 selection, thereby excluding terminally differentiated effector memory CD45RA+ cells. The donors, healthy adults who were HIV-negative, had experienced no recent acute infections or vaccinations. Adult Caucasians living in Nashville, Tennessee made up all of the donors. The entry originates in a study of shared clonotypes between healthy human individuals. Study findings and constraints: Sequencing depth was a factor that was expected to affect clonotype sharing among donors.

CDR1 and CDR2 (germline): SEHNR, FQNEAQ (reference sequence). The length of the CDR3 is 13 residues. The V and J ends lost 5 bases and 7 bases, in that order; junction bases with no gene match: 7. Authors' methods: Filtering of immunoSEQ junctional sequences could not match full-length read filtering. This table comes from immunoSEQ multiplex PCR, and its TCRdb copy is limited to in-frame clones, with some not included. The V and J calls and clone size are taken from that table; D and trimming were inferred from the DNA. Of 760,000 or so clones listed, about 97% are singletons. Sequencing was carried out using naive CD8+ T cells sorted from blood. This sequence was found in a young man in good health. This chain joins TRBV7-9 and TRBJ1-2; the match to TRBD1 covers 7 bases. CDR3 coding DNA: TGTGCCAGCAGCCCGACAGGGTTGGGTGGCTACACCTTC. Translating gives CASSPTGLGGYTF.